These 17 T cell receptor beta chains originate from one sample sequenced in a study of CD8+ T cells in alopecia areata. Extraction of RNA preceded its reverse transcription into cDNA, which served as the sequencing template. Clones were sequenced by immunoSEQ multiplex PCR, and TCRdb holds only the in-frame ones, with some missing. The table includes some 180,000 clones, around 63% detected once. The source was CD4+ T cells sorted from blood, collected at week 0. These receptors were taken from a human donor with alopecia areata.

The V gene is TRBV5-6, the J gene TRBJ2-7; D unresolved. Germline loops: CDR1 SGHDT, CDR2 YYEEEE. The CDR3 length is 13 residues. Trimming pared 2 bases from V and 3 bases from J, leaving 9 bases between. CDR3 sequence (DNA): TGTGCCAGCAGCTTCAAGGCAGTCTACGAGCAGTACTTC. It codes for CASSFKAVYEQYF.

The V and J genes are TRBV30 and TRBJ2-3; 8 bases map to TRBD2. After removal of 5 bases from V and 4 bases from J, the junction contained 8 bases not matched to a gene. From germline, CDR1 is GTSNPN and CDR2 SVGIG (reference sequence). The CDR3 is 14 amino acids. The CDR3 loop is CAWGPGGPPDTQYF. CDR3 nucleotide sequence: TGTGCCTGGGGGCCGGGGGGGCCCCCAGATACGCAGTATTTT.

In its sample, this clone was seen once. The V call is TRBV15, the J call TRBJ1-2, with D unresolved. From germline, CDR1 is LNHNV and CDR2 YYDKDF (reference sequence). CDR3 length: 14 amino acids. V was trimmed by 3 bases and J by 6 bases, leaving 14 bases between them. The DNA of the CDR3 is TGTGCCACCAGCAGGAAGCCAGGCTATGATGGCTACACCTTC. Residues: CATSRKPGYDGYTF. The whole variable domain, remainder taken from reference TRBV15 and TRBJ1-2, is DAMVIQNPRYQVTQFGKPVTLSCSQTLNHNVMYWYQQKSSQAPKLLFHYYDKDFNNEADTPDNFQSRRPNTSFCFLDIRSPGLGDTAMYLCATSRKPGYDGYTFGSGTRLTVV.

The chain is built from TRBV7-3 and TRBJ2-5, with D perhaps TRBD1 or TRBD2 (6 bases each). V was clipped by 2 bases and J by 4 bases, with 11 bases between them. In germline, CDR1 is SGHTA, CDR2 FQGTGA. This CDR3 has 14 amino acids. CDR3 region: CASSLWGAGETQYF. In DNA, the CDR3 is TGTGCCAGCAGCTTATGGGGGGCCGGAGAGACCCAGTACTTC.

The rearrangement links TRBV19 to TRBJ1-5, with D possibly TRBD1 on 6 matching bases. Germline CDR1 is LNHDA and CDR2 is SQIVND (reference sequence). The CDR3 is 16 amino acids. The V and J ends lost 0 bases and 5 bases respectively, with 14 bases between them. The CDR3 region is CASSIDSSTGHQPQHF. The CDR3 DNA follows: TGTGCCAGTAGTATAGATTCTTCGACAGGTCATCAGCCCCAGCATTTT.

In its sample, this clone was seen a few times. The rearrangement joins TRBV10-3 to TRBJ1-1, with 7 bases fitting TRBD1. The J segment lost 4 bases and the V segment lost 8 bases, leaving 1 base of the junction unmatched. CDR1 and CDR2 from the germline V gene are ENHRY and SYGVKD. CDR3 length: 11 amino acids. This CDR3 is CAIRQGTEAFF. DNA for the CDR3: TGTGCCATCCGACAGGGCACTGAAGCTTTCTTT.

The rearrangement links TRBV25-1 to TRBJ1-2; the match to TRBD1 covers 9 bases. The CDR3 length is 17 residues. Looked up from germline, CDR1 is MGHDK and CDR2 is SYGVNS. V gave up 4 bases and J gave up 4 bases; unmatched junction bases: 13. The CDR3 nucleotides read TGTGCCAGCAGTGGAGGCGGGACAGGGAGGGGACGCTATGGCTACACCTTC. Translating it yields CASSGGGTGRGRYGYTF.

As DNA, the CDR3 is TGCAGCGTTGAGACAGGACAAGAGACCCAGTACTTC. This codes for CSVETGQETQYF. The rearrangement links TRBV29-1 to TRBJ2-5, with a tentative D call TRBD1 (6 bases). The CDR3 has 12 residues. Germline CDR1 is SQVTM and CDR2 is ANQGSEA. V gave up 3 bases and J gave up 2 bases, with 7 bases separating them. The complete variable domain, with remaining parts taken from reference TRBV29-1 and TRBJ2-5, reads SAVISQKPSRDICQRGTSLTIQCQVDSQVTMMFWYRQQPGQSLTLIATANQGSEATYESGFVIDKFPISRPNLTFSTLTVSNMSPEDSSIYLCSVETGQETQYFGPGTRLLVL.

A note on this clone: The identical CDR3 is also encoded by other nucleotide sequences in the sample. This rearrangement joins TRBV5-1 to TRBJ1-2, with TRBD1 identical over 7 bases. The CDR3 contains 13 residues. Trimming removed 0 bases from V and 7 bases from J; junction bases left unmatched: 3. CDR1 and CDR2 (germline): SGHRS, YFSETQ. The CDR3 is CASSLDRGAGYTF. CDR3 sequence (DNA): TGCGCCAGCAGCTTGGACAGGGGTGCTGGCTACACCTTC.

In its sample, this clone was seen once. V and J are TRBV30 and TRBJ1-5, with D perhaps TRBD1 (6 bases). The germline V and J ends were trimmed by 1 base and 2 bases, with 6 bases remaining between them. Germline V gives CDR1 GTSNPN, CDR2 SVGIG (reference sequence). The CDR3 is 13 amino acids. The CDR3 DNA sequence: TGTGCCTGGAGTGACAGGGGCAATCAGCCCCAGCATTTT. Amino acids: CAWSDRGNQPQHF.

This CDR3 reads CASTSTGGYEQYF. CDR3 DNA: TGTGCCAGTACATCCACAGGGGGCTACGAGCAGTACTTC. The V call is TRBV19, the J call TRBJ2-7; 8 bases are a match to TRBD1. The CDR3 extends over 13 amino acids. Germline values: CDR1 LNHDA, CDR2 SQIVND (reference sequence). V was clipped by 7 bases and J by 3 bases; unmatched bases: 5. The full variable domain, completed using reference TRBV19 and TRBJ2-7, is DGGITQSPKYLFRKEGQNVTLSCEQNLNHDAMYWYRQDPGQGLRLIYYSQIVNDFQKGDIAEGYSVSREKKESFPLTVTSAQKNPTAFYLCASTSTGGYEQYFGPGTRLTVT.

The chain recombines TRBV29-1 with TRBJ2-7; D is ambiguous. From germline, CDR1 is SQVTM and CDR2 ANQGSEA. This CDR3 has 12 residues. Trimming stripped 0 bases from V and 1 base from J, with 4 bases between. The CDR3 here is CSVEEQSYEQYF. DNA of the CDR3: TGCAGCGTTGAAGAACAGTCCTACGAGCAGTACTTC.

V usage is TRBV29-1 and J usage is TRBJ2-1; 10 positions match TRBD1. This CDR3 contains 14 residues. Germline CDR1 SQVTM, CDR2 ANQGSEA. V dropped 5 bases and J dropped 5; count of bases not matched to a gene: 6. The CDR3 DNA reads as TGCAGCGTTTCGCGGGACAGGGGAAACAATGAGCAGTTCTTC. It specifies CSVSRDRGNNEQFF.

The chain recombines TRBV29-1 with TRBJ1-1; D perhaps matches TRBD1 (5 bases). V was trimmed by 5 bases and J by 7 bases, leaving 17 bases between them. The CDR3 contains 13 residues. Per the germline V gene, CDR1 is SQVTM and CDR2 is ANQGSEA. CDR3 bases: TGCAGCGTTATCCGACAAGGGCAGGGTGAAGCTTTCTTT. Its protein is CSVIRQGQGEAFF.

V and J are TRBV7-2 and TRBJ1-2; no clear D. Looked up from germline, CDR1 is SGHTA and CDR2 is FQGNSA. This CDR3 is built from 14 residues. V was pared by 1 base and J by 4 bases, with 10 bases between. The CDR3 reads CASSLGGDGYGYTF. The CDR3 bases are TGTGCCAGCAGCTTAGGGGGTGACGGCTATGGCTACACCTTC.

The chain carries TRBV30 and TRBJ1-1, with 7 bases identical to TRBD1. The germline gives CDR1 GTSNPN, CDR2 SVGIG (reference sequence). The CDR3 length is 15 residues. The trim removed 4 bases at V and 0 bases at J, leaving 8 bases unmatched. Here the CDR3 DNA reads TGTGCCTGGACCGGACAGGCCGGGTTGAACACTGAAGCTTTCTTT. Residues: CAWTGQAGLNTEAFF.

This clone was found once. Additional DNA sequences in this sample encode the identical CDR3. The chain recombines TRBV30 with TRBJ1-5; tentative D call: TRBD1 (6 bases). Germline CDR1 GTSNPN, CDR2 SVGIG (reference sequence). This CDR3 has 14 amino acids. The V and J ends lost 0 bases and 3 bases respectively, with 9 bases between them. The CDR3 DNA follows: TGTGCCTGGAGTGTAGGGGGGTCCAATCAGCCCCAGCATTTT. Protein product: CAWSVGGSNQPQHF.